The 31 T cell receptor beta chains reported below all come from one sample, sequenced in a study of STAT5B mutations in CD4+ large granular lymphocyte leukemia. The assay was immunoSEQ multiplex PCR, and TCRdb's table has in-frame clones only and misses some. The sample has 20,000 to 25,000 clones, roughly 80% seen once. The material sequenced was CD4+ T cells from blood buffy coats. Receptors were obtained from a human donor in good health.

The CDR3 DNA sequence: TGTGCCAGCTCCCAACAGGGAAGCACAGATACGCAGTATTTT. Translation gives CASSQQGSTDTQYF. This chain connects TRBV18 to TRBJ2-3; TRBD1 might be the D (6 bases). This CDR3 has 14 residues. Between the trimmed V and J ends, which lost 6 bases and 0 bases, there was a span of 10 bases. The V gene's germline CDR1 is KGHSH and CDR2 LQKENI.

The V call is TRBV28, the J call TRBJ1-4; D is unresolved. V was pared by 0 bases and J by 0 bases, with 8 bases between. This CDR3 comprises 16 residues. The germline CDR1 and CDR2 sequences are MDHEN and SYDVKM. CDR3: CASSLWLTSTNEKLFF. The CDR3 DNA is TGTGCCAGCAGTTTATGGCTGACTTCAACTAATGAAAAACTGTTTTTT.

The chain recombines TRBV7-8 with TRBJ2-7; D is unresolved. The CDR3 consists of 11 residues. Trimming cost V 4 bases and J 2 bases, with 3 bases left between them. Germline lookup yields CDR1 SGHVS and CDR2 FQNEAQ. In nucleotides, the CDR3 is TGTGCCAGCAGCTCCCCCTACGAGCAGTACTTC. This translates into CASSSPYEQYF.

The chain links TRBV7-9 to TRBJ1-1; D remains unclear. CDR1 and CDR2 from the germline V gene are SEHNR and FQNEAQ (reference sequence). This CDR3 has 15 residues. The V and J ends lost 2 bases and 1 base respectively, with 11 bases between them. The CDR3 protein is CASSLMLAGNTEAFF. The CDR3 nucleotides read TGTGCCAGCAGCTTAATGCTCGCAGGGAACACTGAAGCTTTCTTT.

The chain joins TRBV6-5 to TRBJ1-1; tentative D call: TRBD1 (5 bases). Trimming cost V 3 bases and J 8 bases, with 7 bases left between them. This CDR3 comprises 11 residues. Looked up from germline, CDR1 is MNHEY and CDR2 is SVGAGI. DNA of the CDR3: TGTGCCAGCAGTTATAGGACAGAAGCTTTCTTT. Translated: CASSYRTEAFF.

The rearrangement links TRBV5-1 to TRBJ2-7, with unresolved D. This CDR3 comprises 16 residues. CDR1 SGHRS and CDR2 YFSETQ come from the germline V gene. Trimming left V 4 bases short and J 0 bases short, with 17 bases between. The CDR3 DNA follows: TGCGCCAGCAGCGCCCTACCTACTTCGAGCTCCTACGAGCAGTACTTC. Protein: CASSALPTSSSYEQYF.

The count of this clone is one. The CDR3 spells CASSSREHTDTQYF. CDR3 DNA sequence: TGTGCCAGCAGTTCCCGGGAGCACACAGATACGCAGTATTTT. This chain connects TRBV6-5 to TRBJ2-3; possible D gene TRBD2, 6 bases. The CDR3 length is 14 residues. V lost 4 bases, J lost 2 bases, and 10 bases lay in between. CDR1 is MNHEY and CDR2 is SVGAGI in the germline V gene.

This chain uses TRBV5-1 with TRBJ1-1, with 8 bases fitting TRBD1. The CDR3 sequence is 14 residues long. The germline CDR1 and CDR2 sequences are SGHRS and YFSETQ. The trim removed 6 bases at V and 5 bases at J, leaving 9 bases unmatched. The CDR3 here is CASTPTGGMTEAFF. For the CDR3, the DNA is TGCGCCAGCACCCCAACAGGGGGGATGACTGAAGCTTTCTTT.

A note on this clone: Other DNA variants within this sample encode the same CDR3. V usage is TRBV27 and J usage is TRBJ1-3; D unclear. V lost 9 bases and J 1 base, leaving 13 bases between the germline ends. Germline values: CDR1 MNHEY, CDR2 SMNVEV (reference sequence). CDR3 length equals 14 residues. DNA of the CDR3: TGTGCCAGTAGTCTAGGCATTTCTGGAAACACCATATATTTT. Translating it yields CASSLGISGNTIYF.

The rearrangement uses TRBV28 and TRBJ2-7; D unclear. Trimming pared 6 bases from V and 2 bases from J, leaving 8 bases between. This CDR3 region has 12 residues. Germline V gene lookup returns CDR1 MDHEN and CDR2 SYDVKM. The CDR3 bases are TGTGCCAGCAGGGGAAGGCCCTACGAGCAGTACTTC. As protein: CASRGRPYEQYF.

V is TRBV28 and J is TRBJ2-4, with TRBD1 matching 7 bases. Germline CDR1 is MDHEN and CDR2 is SYDVKM. This CDR3 contains 14 residues. Trimming took 9 bases from V and 7 from J; bases not matched to a gene: 12. The CDR3 DNA sequence: TGTGCCAGTAACACCCCAGGGGGAATGAACATTCAGTACTTC. Amino acid sequence: CASNTPGGMNIQYF.

CDR3 DNA: TGTGCCAGCAGAGGGGGGGGGAACGGGGAGACCCAGTACTTC. This codes for CASRGGGNGETQYF. V and J are TRBV2 and TRBJ2-5; perhaps TRBD2 as D (7 bases). Germline CDR1 SNHLY, CDR2 FYNNEI. This CDR3 spans 14 amino acids. V gave up 6 bases and J gave up 5 bases, with 16 bases separating them.

This clone appeared a single time. The chain combines TRBV6-1 with TRBJ2-5; 10 positions match TRBD2. V was clipped by 0 bases and J by 2 bases; unmatched bases: 15. CDR3 length: 20 residues. CDR1 and CDR2 from the germline V gene are MNHNS and SASEGT. In nucleotides, the CDR3 is TGTGCCAGCAGTGAAGCGACGCTAGGACTAGCGGTGTTGGGGCAAGAGACCCAGTACTTC. Translation: CASSEATLGLAVLGQETQYF.

The rearrangement uses TRBV28 and TRBJ1-3; D remains ambiguous. V was pared by 3 bases and J by 3 bases, with 12 bases between. There are 15 residues in the CDR3. Germline V gene sequence: CDR1 MDHEN, CDR2 SYDVKM. The CDR3 DNA reads as TGTGCCAGCAGTTTGCCGATTTTAGGTGGAAACACCATATATTTT. This sequence encodes CASSLPILGGNTIYF.

The chain uses TRBV11-1 and TRBJ2-1; D gene unclear. The germline V gene has CDR1 SGHAT and CDR2 FQDESV (reference sequence). V was cut by 3 bases and J by 10 bases, with 10 bases left in between. The CDR3 loop spans 12 amino acids. CDR3 DNA: TGTGCCAGCAGCTTCTCCCTCCAGGAGCAGTTCTTC. Its translation is CASSFSLQEQFF.

This clone was found a few times. This rearrangement joins TRBV7-2 to TRBJ2-7; D call uncertain. Germline loops: CDR1 SGHTA, CDR2 FQGNSA. V was trimmed by 5 bases and J by 3 bases, leaving 17 bases between them. The CDR3 sequence is 15 residues long. The CDR3 sequence is CASSPAGDGYYEQYF. The CDR3 DNA sequence: TGTGCCAGCAGCCCAGCCGGAGACGGCTACTACGAGCAGTACTTC.

V and J are TRBV19 and TRBJ2-6; TRBD1 matches 8 bases. The CDR3 contains 17 residues. Germline CDR1 reads LNHDA; CDR2 reads SQIVND (reference sequence). The V and J ends lost 4 bases and 1 base, in that order; junction bases with no gene match: 6. CDR3 protein: CASSTGQGSSGANVLTF. CDR3 nucleotide sequence: TGTGCCAGTAGTACAGGACAGGGATCATCTGGGGCCAACGTCCTGACTTTC. Looking up the rest from reference TRBV19 and TRBJ2-6 gives the full variable domain: DGGITQSPKYLFRKEGQNVTLSCEQNLNHDAMYWYRQDPGQGLRLIYYSQIVNDFQKGDIAEGYSVSREKKESFPLTVTSAQKNPTAFYLCASSTGQGSSGANVLTFGAGSRLTVL.

There are a few counts of this clone. The chain recombines TRBV20-1 with TRBJ2-1; D ambiguous. CDR3 length: 11 amino acids. CDR1 and CDR2 from the germline V gene are DFQATT and SNEGSKA (reference sequence). With 2 bases removed from V and 4 bases from J, the gap between germline ends came to 3 bases. The CDR3 nucleotides are TGCAGTGCTAGACGGTACAATGAGCAGTTCTTC. Translation gives CSARRYNEQFF.

V is TRBV11-3 and J is TRBJ2-1; maybe TRBD2 (7 bases). V was trimmed by 5 bases and J by 9 bases, leaving 14 bases between them. This CDR3 has 13 amino acids. The germline V gene has CDR1 SGHNT and CDR2 YENEEA. CDR3 DNA sequence: TGTGCCAGCAGCGATGGGGGGGGGCGTGAGCAGTTCTTC. Translating it yields CASSDGGGREQFF.

V is TRBV5-1 and J is TRBJ2-3; 10 bases map to TRBD2. CDR1 SGHRS and CDR2 YFSETQ come from the germline V gene. V lost 4 bases to trimming and J lost 2 bases; unmatched junction nucleotides: 4. The CDR3 runs 15 residues. CDR3 sequence reads: CASSPGLADTDTQYF. CDR3 DNA: TGCGCCAGCAGCCCCGGACTAGCGGACACAGATACGCAGTATTTT.

This sequence joins TRBV27 and TRBJ1-2; 9 bases align to TRBD1. J lost 8 bases, V lost 5 bases, and 12 bases had no gene match. The CDR3 covers 15 residues. From germline, CDR1 is MNHEY and CDR2 SMNVEV (reference sequence). The CDR3 reads CASSPRDRASGGYTF. In nucleotides, the CDR3 is TGTGCCAGCAGTCCACGGGACAGGGCTTCTGGGGGCTACACCTTC.

This sequence joins TRBV2 and TRBJ2-1, with 10 bases matching TRBD2. Germline V gene lookup returns CDR1 SNHLY and CDR2 FYNNEI. This CDR3 contains 15 residues. Trimming at V came to 3 bases and at J to 10 bases, leaving 9 bases not matched to a gene. The CDR3 DNA is TGTGCCAGCAGTGAGGCGGGACTAGCGCCGGAGGAGCAGTTCTTC. This encodes CASSEAGLAPEEQFF.

This clone turned up a few times. The chain carries TRBV11-1 and TRBJ2-3; TRBD2 aligns across 11 bases. The V and J ends lost 5 bases and 3 bases, in that order; junction bases with no gene match: 10. Germline CDR1 and CDR2: SGHAT and FQDESV (reference sequence). CDR3 length equals 17 residues. CDR3 region: CASSPGLAGLGTDTQYF. The CDR3 DNA reads TGTGCCAGCAGCCCCGGACTAGCGGGTTTAGGGACAGATACGCAGTATTTT.

The chain combines TRBV6-6 with TRBJ2-5; 8 bases line up with TRBD1. With the DNA end fitting TRBJ2-7 better, the J assignment may be wrong. There are 14 residues in the CDR3. The germline CDR1 and CDR2 sequences are MNHNY and SVGAGI (reference sequence). The CDR3 nucleotides are TGTGCCAGCAGTTTGACAGGGGACCACTACGAGCAGTACTTC. Protein sequence: CASSLTGDHYEQYF.

This chain uses TRBV28 with TRBJ2-5, with TRBD1 identical over 7 bases. The DNA end lines up better with TRBJ2-7; the J call may be wrong. CDR1 and CDR2 from the germline V gene are MDHEN and SYDVKM. This CDR3 region has 12 residues. In DNA, the CDR3 is TGTGCCAGCAGGGGACAGTCCTACGAGCAGTACTTC. Translated, it gives CASRGQSYEQYF.

This clone has just a few counts. The chain is built from TRBV7-8 and TRBJ1-1; D not certain. There are 13 residues in the CDR3. CDR1 is SGHVS, CDR2 FQNEAQ, per germline. V lost 6 bases and J lost 0, with 8 bases in between. The CDR3 nucleotides are TGTGCCAGCAGGTATATCATGAACACTGAAGCTTTCTTT. Protein sequence: CASRYIMNTEAFF. Complete variable domain (other parts from reference TRBV7-8 and TRBJ1-1): GAGVSQSPRYKVAKRGQDVALRCDPISGHVSLFWYQQALGQGPEFLTYFQNEAQLDKSGLPSDRFFAERPEGSVSTLKIQRTQQEDSAVYLCASRYIMNTEAFFGQGTRLTVV.

J is TRBJ1-4 and V is TRBV5-1; TRBD1 is a possible D gene (6 bases). With 4 bases removed from V and 1 base from J, the gap between germline ends came to 8 bases. CDR1 is SGHRS and CDR2 is YFSETQ in the germline V gene. The CDR3 contains 14 residues. The CDR3 spells CASSPQGTNEKLFF. CDR3 coding DNA: TGCGCCAGCAGCCCACAGGGAACTAATGAAAAACTGTTTTTT.

V usage is TRBV27 and J usage is TRBJ2-5, with 8 bases lining up with TRBD1. The J call may not be correct, given that the DNA end is closer to TRBJ2-7. Germline V CDR1 and CDR2: MNHEY, SMNVEV (reference sequence). CDR3 length: 16 residues. The CDR3 spells CASSKTGGGSVHEQYF. The CDR3 DNA sequence: TGTGCCAGCAGCAAAACAGGGGGTGGTTCGGTCCACGAGCAGTACTTC.

CDR3 amino acids: CASSLGTDAGEQYF. The CDR3 DNA is TGTGCCAGCAGCCTCGGGACTGACGCCGGAGAGCAGTACTTC. This rearrangement joins TRBV11-3 to TRBJ2-5; tentative D call: TRBD2 (6 bases). Trimming pared 5 bases from V and 11 bases from J, leaving 21 bases between. Germline CDR1 and CDR2: SGHNT and YENEEA. This CDR3 contains 14 residues.

The DNA of the CDR3 is TGCAGCGTAACAGGGACGGGAGGGGCCAACGTCCTGACTTTC. It is translated as CSVTGTGGANVLTF. The chain has TRBV29-1 and TRBJ2-6; possible D gene TRBD1, 6 bases. The germline V gene encodes CDR1 SQVTM and CDR2 ANQGSEA. The CDR3 loop spans 14 amino acids. V gave up 6 bases and J gave up 4 bases, with 13 bases separating them.

V is TRBV7-8 and J is TRBJ2-7; D is possibly TRBD1 (5 bases). The CDR3 has 14 residues. Trimming stripped 4 bases from V and 3 bases from J, with 13 bases between. Looked up from germline, CDR1 is SGHVS and CDR2 is FQNEAQ. The CDR3 DNA reads as TGTGCCAGCAGCTCACAGGCGATAGTCTACGAGCAGTACTTC. Translated: CASSSQAIVYEQYF.